This T cell receptor (beta chain) came from a study of CD8+ T cells in alopecia areata. Concerning this clone: The junction shows a germline mismatch at one end, possibly a read error.

Treatment denoted: oral pan-JAK inhibitor, 5-10 mg twice daily. The CDR3 covers 15 residues. Germline loops: CDR1 MNHEY, CDR2 SVGAGI. cDNA reverse transcribed from extracted RNA served as the sequencing template. Method: immunoSEQ multiplex PCR; TCRdb's copy keeps in-frame clones and lacks some. Of roughly 200,000 clones listed, roughly two fifths were seen once; the top ten hold around 0.48%. The TCR comes from a human donor with alopecia areata. The chain uses TRBV6-5 and TRBJ2-7; 10 nucleotides agree with TRBD1. The input for sequencing was CD4+ T cells sorted from blood, taken around week 34, from a patient treated with tofacitinib. The CDR3 here is CASSYGDRGSFEQYF. The CDR3 DNA sequence: TGTGCCAGCAGTTATGGGGACAGGGGTTCCTTCGAGCAGTACTTC.